These 10 T cell receptor beta chains were sequenced from one sample in a study of CD8 T cells in Susac syndrome. An amount of RNA that ranged from 0.5 to 1 ug was reverse transcribed with random hexamers. From the immunoSEQ multiplex PCR reads, TCRdb called clonotypes with MiXCR, one entry per CDR3 protein. Among about 80,000 distinct CDR3 sequences listed, 90% to 95% were seen once. The source material was CD4+ T cells from PBMCs. These receptors came from a human donor with Susac syndrome.

The chain recombines TRBV7-2 with TRBJ1-1, with D maybe TRBD1 (5 bases). The V and J ends lost 6 bases and 3 bases respectively, with 11 bases between them. From germline, CDR1 is SGHTA and CDR2 FQGNSA. The CDR3 is 13 amino acids. This CDR3 is CASSLFRDTEAFF. The CDR3 DNA reads as TGTGCCAGCAGTCTATTCAGGGACACTGAAGCTTTCTTT.

This chain joins TRBV6-5 and TRBJ2-5; 8 bases line up with TRBD2. The CDR3 extends over 15 amino acids. The ends lost 6 bases at V and 5 bases at J; junction bases unmatched: 11. Germline V gene data show CDR1 as MNHEY and CDR2 as SVGAGI. The CDR3 protein is CASSTGTRYLETQYF. The CDR3 DNA is TGTGCCAGCAGCACCGGGACTAGATACTTGGAGACCCAGTACTTC.

This sequence joins TRBV7-8 and TRBJ1-4, with TRBD1 as a possible D gene (6 bases). V shed 1 base and J shed 0 bases, with 15 bases lying between them. The germline V gene encodes CDR1 SGHVS and CDR2 FQNEAQ. The CDR3 extends over 18 amino acids. The CDR3 region is CASSLVGQRSSTNEKLFF. The CDR3 DNA sequence: TGTGCCAGCAGCTTAGTCGGACAGCGATCGTCAACTAATGAAAAACTGTTTTTT.

J is TRBJ2-3 and V is TRBV6-6, with 10 nucleotides matching TRBD2. Trimming took 2 bases from V and 5 from J; bases not matched to a gene: 4. CDR3 length: 15 residues. Germline CDR1 MNHNY, CDR2 SVGAGI (reference sequence). Here the CDR3 reads CASSYGGTSVDTQYF. Here the CDR3 DNA reads TGTGCCAGCAGTTACGGTGGGACTAGCGTAGATACGCAGTATTTT.

The chain is built from TRBV7-6 and TRBJ2-3; 16 bases map to TRBD2. The germline gives CDR1 SGHVS, CDR2 FNYEAQ. V was pared by 4 bases and J by 2 bases, with 3 bases of the junction left unmatched. The CDR3 has 17 amino acids. The CDR3 DNA follows: TGTGCCAGCAGCTCCGGGACTAGCGGGGGGGCCACAGATACGCAGTATTTT. This sequence encodes CASSSGTSGGATDTQYF.

The chain has TRBV7-2 and TRBJ2-3, with 7 bases identical to TRBD1. Trimming cost V 1 base and J 1 base; bases outside gene matches: 2. The CDR3 is 15 residues long. Germline V gives CDR1 SGHTA, CDR2 FQGNSA. CDR3 sequence reads: CASSLVGGRTDTQYF. Here the CDR3 DNA reads TGTGCCAGCAGCTTAGTAGGGGGCCGCACAGATACGCAGTATTTT.

The chain is built from TRBV28 and TRBJ1-2; D remains unclear. The CDR3 has 14 amino acids. In germline, CDR1 is MDHEN, CDR2 SYDVKM. The V end lost 3 bases, the J end lost 8 bases, and 16 bases lay between the germline ends. The CDR3 protein is CASSLFRPAGGYTF. The CDR3 DNA reads TGTGCCAGCAGTTTGTTCAGGCCGGCGGGCGGCTACACCTTC.

J is TRBJ2-3 and V is TRBV5-6; TRBD1 aligns across 9 bases. The CDR3 runs 15 residues. Losses at the gene ends were 6 bases for V and 5 bases for J; bases not matched to a gene: 10. CDR1 and CDR2 (germline): SGHDT, YYEEEE. Here the CDR3 reads CASNPGTGGKDTQYF. The CDR3 bases are TGTGCCAGCAATCCAGGAACAGGGGGCAAAGATACGCAGTATTTT.

The chain joins TRBV18 to TRBJ1-3, with 7 bases fitting TRBD1. The length of the CDR3 is 15 residues. CDR1 is KGHSH, CDR2 LQKENI, per germline. With 4 bases clipped from V and 0 bases from J, the junction kept 3 bases outside the gene matches. CDR3 coding DNA: TGTGCCAGCTCACAGGGACAGAGCTCTGGAAACACCATATATTTT. This translates into CASSQGQSSGNTIYF.

The CDR3 DNA reads as TGTGCCAGCACGCGCGGGGAGGCGCATGAGCAGTTCTTC. It is translated as CASTRGEAHEQFF. V gene TRBV6-6 combines with J gene TRBJ2-1; maybe TRBD2 (6 bases). Trimming removed 7 bases at V and 8 bases at J, with 15 bases between. The CDR3 loop spans 13 amino acids. Germline lookup yields CDR1 MNHNY and CDR2 SVGAGI (reference sequence).